The entry below gives a single TCR beta chain sequence along with its context. This sample was included in a study of blood T cells in healthy people across ages. V shed 7 bases and J shed 6 bases, with 18 bases lying between them. The CDR3 totals 14 residues. The V gene's germline CDR1 is SNHLY and CDR2 FYNNEI. With a J-beta primer mix and a sample-barcoded 5' primer, a second PCR ran about 7 to 11 cycles. TCRdb passed the 5' RACE reads through MiXCR, listing each CDR3 protein once. The profile shows about 930,000 distinct CDR3 sequences, almost 30% of them singletons. The sample was also linked to a second study, of T cells of mothers and their children.

This chain joins TRBV2 and TRBJ2-5; TRBD1 or TRBD2 may be the D gene (6 bases each). This TCR derives from a woman aged 35 to 49 in good health. The sequencing input was blood. The CDR3 protein is CASIKGGGVQTQYF. The CDR3 DNA is TGTGCCAGCATCAAGGGGGGCGGCGTCCAGACCCAGTACTTC.